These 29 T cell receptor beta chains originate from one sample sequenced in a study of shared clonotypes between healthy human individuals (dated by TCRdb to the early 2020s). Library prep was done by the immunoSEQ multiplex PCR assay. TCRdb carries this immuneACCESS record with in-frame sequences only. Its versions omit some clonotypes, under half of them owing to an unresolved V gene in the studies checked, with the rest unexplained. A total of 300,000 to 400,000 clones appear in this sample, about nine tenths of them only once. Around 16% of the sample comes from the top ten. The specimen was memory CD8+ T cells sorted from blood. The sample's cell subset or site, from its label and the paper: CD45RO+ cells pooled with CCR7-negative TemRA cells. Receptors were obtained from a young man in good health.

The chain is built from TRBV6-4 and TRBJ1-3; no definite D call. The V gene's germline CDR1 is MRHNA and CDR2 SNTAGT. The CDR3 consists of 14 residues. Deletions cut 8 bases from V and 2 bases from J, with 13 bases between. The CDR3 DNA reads TGTGCCAGCGAAAAGTGTGGTCCTGGAAACACCATATATTTT. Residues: CASEKCGPGNTIYF.

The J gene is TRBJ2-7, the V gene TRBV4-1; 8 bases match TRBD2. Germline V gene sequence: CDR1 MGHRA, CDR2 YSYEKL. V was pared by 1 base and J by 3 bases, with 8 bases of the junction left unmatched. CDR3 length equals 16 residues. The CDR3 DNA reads TGCGCCAGCAGCCAAGGACCGGGACTAGTTAGCTACGAGCAGTACTTC. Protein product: CASSQGPGLVSYEQYF.

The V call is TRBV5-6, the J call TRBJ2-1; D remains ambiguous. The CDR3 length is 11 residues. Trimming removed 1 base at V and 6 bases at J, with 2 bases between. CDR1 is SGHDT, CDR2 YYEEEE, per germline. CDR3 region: CASSLSNEQFF. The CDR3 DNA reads TGTGCCAGCAGCTTGAGCAATGAGCAGTTCTTC.

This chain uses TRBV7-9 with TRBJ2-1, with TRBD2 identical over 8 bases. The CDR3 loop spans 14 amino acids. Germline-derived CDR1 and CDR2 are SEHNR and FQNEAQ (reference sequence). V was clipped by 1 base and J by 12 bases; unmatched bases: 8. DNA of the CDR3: TGTGCCAGCAGCTTAGGCGGGAGGCCGGTCGGGCAGTTCTTC. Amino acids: CASSLGGRPVGQFF.

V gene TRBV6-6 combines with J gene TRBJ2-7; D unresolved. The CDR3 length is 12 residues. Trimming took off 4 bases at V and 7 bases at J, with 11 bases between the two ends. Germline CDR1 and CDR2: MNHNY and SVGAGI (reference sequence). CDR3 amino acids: CASSWTFDEQYF. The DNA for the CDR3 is TGTGCCAGCAGTTGGACCTTTGATGAGCAGTACTTC.

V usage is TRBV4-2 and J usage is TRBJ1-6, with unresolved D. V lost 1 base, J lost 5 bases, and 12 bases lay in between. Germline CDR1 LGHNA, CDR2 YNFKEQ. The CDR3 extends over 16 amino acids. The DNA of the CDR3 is TGTGCCAGCAGCCAAGGTGGAGGCATCCATAATTCACCCCTCCACTTT. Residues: CASSQGGGIHNSPLHF.

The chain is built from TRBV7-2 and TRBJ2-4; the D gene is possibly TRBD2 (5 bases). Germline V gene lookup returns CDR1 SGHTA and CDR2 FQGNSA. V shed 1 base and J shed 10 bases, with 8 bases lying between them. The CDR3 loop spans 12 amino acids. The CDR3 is CASSLDPGIQYF. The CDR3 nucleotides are TGTGCCAGCAGCTTAGATCCGGGAATTCAGTACTTC.

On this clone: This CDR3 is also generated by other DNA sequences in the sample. The CDR3 loop reads CASSPTAYEQYF. In DNA form, the CDR3 reads TGTGCCAGCTCACCAACCGCCTACGAGCAGTACTTC. The V call is TRBV18, the J call TRBJ2-7, with no clear D. The V end was cut by 2 bases, the J end by 2 bases, with 4 bases between. CDR1 KGHSH and CDR2 LQKENI come from the germline V gene. This CDR3 is built from 12 residues.

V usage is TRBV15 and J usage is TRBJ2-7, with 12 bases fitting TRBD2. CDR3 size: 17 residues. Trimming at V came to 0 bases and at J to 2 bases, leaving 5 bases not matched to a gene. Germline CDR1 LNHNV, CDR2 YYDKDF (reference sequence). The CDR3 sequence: CATSRDPLAGGPYEQYF. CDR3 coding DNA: TGTGCCACCAGCAGAGATCCTCTAGCGGGAGGGCCCTACGAGCAGTACTTC.

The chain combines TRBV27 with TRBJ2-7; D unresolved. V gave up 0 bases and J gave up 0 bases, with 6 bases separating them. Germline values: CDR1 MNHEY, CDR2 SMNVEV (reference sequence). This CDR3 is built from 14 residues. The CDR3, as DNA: TGTGCCAGCAGTTTATCGGACGGCTCCTACGAGCAGTACTTC. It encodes CASSLSDGSYEQYF.

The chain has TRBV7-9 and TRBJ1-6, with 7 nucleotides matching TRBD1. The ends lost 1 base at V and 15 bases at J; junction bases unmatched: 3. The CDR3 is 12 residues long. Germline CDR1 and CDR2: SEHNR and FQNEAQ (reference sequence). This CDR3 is CASSLGGGHLHF. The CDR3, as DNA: TGTGCCAGCAGCTTAGGAGGGGGCCACCTCCACTTT.

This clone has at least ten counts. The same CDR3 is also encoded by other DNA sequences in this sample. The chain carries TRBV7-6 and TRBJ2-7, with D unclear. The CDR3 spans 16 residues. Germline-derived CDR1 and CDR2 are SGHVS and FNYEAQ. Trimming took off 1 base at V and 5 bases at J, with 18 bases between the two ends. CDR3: CASSLGGGRPLDEQYF. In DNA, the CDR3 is TGTGCCAGCAGCTTAGGGGGTGGGCGCCCTTTGGACGAGCAGTACTTC.

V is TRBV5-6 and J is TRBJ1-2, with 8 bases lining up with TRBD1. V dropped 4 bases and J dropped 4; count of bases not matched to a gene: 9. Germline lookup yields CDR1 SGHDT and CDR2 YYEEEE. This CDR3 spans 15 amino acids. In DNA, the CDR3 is TGTGCCAGCAGCAAAGAGGGACAGGCGTTCTATGGCTACACCTTC. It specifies CASSKEGQAFYGYTF.

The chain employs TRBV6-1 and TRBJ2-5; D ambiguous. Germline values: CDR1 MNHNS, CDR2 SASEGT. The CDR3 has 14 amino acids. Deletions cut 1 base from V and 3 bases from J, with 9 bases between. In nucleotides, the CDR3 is TGTGCCAGCAGTGAAGGCAGGACGGAAGAGACCCAGTACTTC. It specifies CASSEGRTEETQYF.

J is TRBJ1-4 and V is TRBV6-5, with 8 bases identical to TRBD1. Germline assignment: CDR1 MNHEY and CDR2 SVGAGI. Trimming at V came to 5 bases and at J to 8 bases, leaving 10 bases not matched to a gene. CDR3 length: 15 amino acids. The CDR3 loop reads CASSPRTRTGEKLFF. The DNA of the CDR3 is TGTGCCAGCAGTCCCCGGACGAGGACAGGGGAAAAACTGTTTTTT.

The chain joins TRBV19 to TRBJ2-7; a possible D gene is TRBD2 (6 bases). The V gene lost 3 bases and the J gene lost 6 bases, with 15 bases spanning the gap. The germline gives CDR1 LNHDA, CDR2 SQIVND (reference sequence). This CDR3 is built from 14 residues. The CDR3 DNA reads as TGTGCCAGTAGTATCGGGGGATACCTTAGCGAGCAGTACTTC. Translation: CASSIGGYLSEQYF.

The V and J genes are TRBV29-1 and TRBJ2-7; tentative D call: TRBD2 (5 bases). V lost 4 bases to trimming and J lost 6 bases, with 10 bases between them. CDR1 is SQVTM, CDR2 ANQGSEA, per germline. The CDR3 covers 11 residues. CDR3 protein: CSVGAAGEQYF. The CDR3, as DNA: TGCAGCGTTGGGGCCGCGGGCGAGCAGTACTTC.

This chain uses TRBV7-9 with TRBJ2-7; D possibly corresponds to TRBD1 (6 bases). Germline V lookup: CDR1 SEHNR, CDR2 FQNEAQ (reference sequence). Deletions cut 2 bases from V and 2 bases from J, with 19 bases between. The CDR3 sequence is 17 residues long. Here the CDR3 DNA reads TGTGCCAGCAGCTTACATATAGGGGGACCAACAACCTACGAGCAGTACTTC. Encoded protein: CASSLHIGGPTTYEQYF.

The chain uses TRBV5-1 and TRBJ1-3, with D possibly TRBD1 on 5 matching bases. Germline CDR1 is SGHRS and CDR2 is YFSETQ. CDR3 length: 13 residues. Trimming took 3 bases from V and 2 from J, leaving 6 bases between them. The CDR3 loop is CASSSDTGNTIYF. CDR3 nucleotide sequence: TGCGCCAGCAGCTCGGACACTGGAAACACCATATATTTT.

CDR3 residues: CASSLAGWFYGYTF. In DNA, the CDR3 is TGTGCCAGCAGCTTAGCGGGGTGGTTCTATGGCTACACCTTC. J is TRBJ1-2 and V is TRBV7-2; D remains unclear. Germline V gene lookup returns CDR1 SGHTA and CDR2 FQGNSA. V dropped 0 bases and J dropped 4 bases, with 9 bases sitting between them. The CDR3 totals 14 residues.

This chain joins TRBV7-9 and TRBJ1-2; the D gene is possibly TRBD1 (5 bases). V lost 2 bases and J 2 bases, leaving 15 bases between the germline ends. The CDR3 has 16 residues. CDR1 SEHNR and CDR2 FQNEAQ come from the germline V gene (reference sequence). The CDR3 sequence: CASSLNQDTMNYGYTF. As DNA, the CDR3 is TGTGCCAGCAGCTTAAATCAGGACACCATGAACTATGGCTACACCTTC. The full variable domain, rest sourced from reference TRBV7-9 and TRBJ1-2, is DTGVSQNPRHKITKRGQNVTFRCDPISEHNRLYWYRQTLGQGPEFLTYFQNEAQLEKSRLLSDRFSAERPKGSFSTLEIQRTEQGDSAMYLCASSLNQDTMNYGYTFGSGTRLTVV.

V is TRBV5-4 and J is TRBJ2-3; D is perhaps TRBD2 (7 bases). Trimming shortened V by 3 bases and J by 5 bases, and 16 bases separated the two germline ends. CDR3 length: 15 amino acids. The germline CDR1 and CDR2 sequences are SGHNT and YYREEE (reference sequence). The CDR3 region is CASSSFGGGQDTQYF. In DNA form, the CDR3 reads TGTGCCAGCAGCTCGTTTGGGGGGGGACAAGATACGCAGTATTTT.

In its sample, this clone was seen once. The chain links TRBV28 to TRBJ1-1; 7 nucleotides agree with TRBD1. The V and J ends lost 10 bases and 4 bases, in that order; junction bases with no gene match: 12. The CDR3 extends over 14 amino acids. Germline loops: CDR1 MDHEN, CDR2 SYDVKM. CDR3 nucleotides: TGTGCCACCGTTGAAGACAGGGTTTTCACTGAAGCTTTCTTT. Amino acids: CATVEDRVFTEAFF.

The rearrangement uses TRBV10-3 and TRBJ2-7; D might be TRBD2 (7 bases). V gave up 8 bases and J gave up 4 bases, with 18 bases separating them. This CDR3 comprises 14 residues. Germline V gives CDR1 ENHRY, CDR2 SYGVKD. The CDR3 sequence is CAISTGGPKYEQYF. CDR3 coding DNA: TGTGCCATCTCCACGGGGGGCCCGAAATACGAGCAGTACTTC.

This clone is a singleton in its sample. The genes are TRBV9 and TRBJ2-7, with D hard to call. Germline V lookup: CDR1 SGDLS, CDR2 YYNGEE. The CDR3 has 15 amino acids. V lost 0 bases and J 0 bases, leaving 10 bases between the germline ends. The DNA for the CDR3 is TGTGCCAGCAGCGTAGGGGCTGCTGACTCCTACGAGCAGTACTTC. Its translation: CASSVGAADSYEQYF.

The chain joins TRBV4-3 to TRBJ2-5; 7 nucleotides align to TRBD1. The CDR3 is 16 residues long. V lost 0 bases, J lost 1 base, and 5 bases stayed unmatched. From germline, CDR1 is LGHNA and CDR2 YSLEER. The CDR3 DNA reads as TGCGCCAGCAGCCAAGATCTCGGGACAGCCCAAGAGACCCAGTACTTC. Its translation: CASSQDLGTAQETQYF.

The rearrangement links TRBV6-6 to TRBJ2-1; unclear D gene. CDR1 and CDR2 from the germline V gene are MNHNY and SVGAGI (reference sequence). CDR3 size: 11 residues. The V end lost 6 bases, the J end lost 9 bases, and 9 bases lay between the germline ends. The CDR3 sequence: CASRSRGEQFF. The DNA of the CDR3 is TGTGCCAGCAGGTCTAGAGGTGAGCAGTTCTTC.

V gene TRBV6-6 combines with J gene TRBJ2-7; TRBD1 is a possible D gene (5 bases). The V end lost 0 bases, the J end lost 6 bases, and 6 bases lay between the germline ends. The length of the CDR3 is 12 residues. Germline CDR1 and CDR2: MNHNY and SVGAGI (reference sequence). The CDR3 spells CASSYSQGEQYF. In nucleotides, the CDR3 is TGTGCCAGCAGTTACTCCCAGGGCGAGCAGTACTTC.

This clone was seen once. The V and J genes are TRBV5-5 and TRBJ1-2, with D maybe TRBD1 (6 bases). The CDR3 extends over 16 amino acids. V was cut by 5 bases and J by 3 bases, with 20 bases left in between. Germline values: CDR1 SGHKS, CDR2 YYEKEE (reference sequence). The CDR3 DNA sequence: TGTGCCAGCAGGACAGGCCTTCTTATGCTGGACTATGGCTACACCTTC. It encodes CASRTGLLMLDYGYTF.